One sample yielded the 16 T cell receptor beta chains listed below, sequenced in a study of cytomegalovirus exposure and HLA in healthy donors. The data were produced by immunoSEQ multiplex PCR, yet TCRdb's version contains in-frame clones alone and is incomplete. The table has some 210,000 clones, about nine tenths seen once. The sequenced sample was PBMCs. The receptors shown here come from a woman aged 18-29 years in good health and CMV-seropositive.

The rearrangement uses TRBV9 and TRBJ1-1, with D perhaps TRBD1 (6 bases). Germline values: CDR1 SGDLS, CDR2 YYNGEE. Trimming removed 4 bases at V and 11 bases at J, with 18 bases between. The CDR3 is 13 residues long. The DNA for the CDR3 is TGTGCCAGCAGCTCCGCGGCAGGGGATGGGGCTTTCTTT. Translating gives CASSSAAGDGAFF.

This chain links TRBV27 with TRBJ2-2, with a possible D match to TRBD2 (5 bases). The CDR3 runs 15 residues. V shed 5 bases and J shed 0 bases, with 10 bases lying between them. The germline V gene has CDR1 MNHEY and CDR2 SMNVEV (reference sequence). The CDR3 DNA reads as TGTGCCAGCAGTCTCACGGGGACGAACACCGGGGAGCTGTTTTTT. Translated: CASSLTGTNTGELFF.

The V call is TRBV6-6, the J call TRBJ1-1; D is undetermined. This CDR3 spans 14 amino acids. Trimming removed 7 bases at V and 1 base at J, with 13 bases between. Germline V gene sequence: CDR1 MNHNY, CDR2 SVGAGI (reference sequence). The CDR3 DNA sequence: TGTGCCAGCATCGCAGGTTCGAGGAACACTGAAGCTTTCTTT. Encoded protein: CASIAGSRNTEAFF.

The chain joins TRBV5-3 to TRBJ2-2; tentatively, D is TRBD1 (6 bases). TRBV5-3 is identified as an open reading frame with a role that is uncertain. The CDR3 has 14 residues. V was clipped by 4 bases and J by 7 bases, with 14 bases between them. The CDR3 sequence: CARSNRQDHGELFF. The CDR3 nucleotides are TGTGCCAGAAGCAACAGACAGGACCACGGGGAGCTGTTTTTT.

The chain carries TRBV5-4 and TRBJ2-5; 8 bases are a match to TRBD2. Germline V lookup: CDR1 SGHNT, CDR2 YYREEE (reference sequence). J was trimmed by 5 bases and V by 2 bases; bases with no gene match: 8. The CDR3 consists of 15 residues. Here the CDR3 DNA reads TGTGCCAGCAGCTTCTCGGGAGGGCCGGGCGAGACCCAGTACTTC. Amino acid sequence: CASSFSGGPGETQYF.

This chain uses TRBV21-1 with TRBJ2-7; the D call TRBD2 from the table was never checked on the DNA. TRBV21-1 is designated a pseudogene. CDR3 length: 20 residues. CDR3 coding DNA: TGTGCCAGCAGCACAGGGACTAGCGCTTTATCCCTCTTGTTGGCCTACGAGCAGTACTTC. This translates into CASSTGTSALSLLLAYEQYF.

Only one count was recorded for this clone. This chain connects TRBV11-2 to TRBJ2-7; 15 bases fit TRBD2. The CDR3 has 16 residues. V was clipped by 1 base and J by 6 bases; unmatched bases: 4. Germline CDR1 is SGHAT and CDR2 is FQNNGV. This CDR3 is CASSLAAGLAGGEQYF. DNA for the CDR3: TGTGCCAGCAGCTTAGCAGCGGGACTAGCGGGAGGCGAGCAGTACTTC.

The rearrangement joins TRBV7-9 to TRBJ2-7; D call uncertain. With 1 base removed from V and 3 bases from J, the gap between germline ends came to 10 bases. This CDR3 spans 14 amino acids. Germline loops: CDR1 SEHNR, CDR2 FQNEAQ (reference sequence). CDR3 in amino acids: CASSLGRMDYEQYF. DNA of the CDR3: TGTGCCAGCAGCTTAGGGCGGATGGACTACGAGCAGTACTTC.

This chain uses TRBV11-3 with TRBJ1-2; TRBD1 matches at 7 bases. V shed 5 bases and J 2 bases; nucleotides not matched to a gene: 5. There are 14 residues in the CDR3. CDR1 and CDR2 from the germline V gene are SGHNT and YENEEA. The CDR3 DNA follows: TGTGCCAGCAGCACGAGCAGGGGGAACTATGGCTACACCTTC. Translating gives CASSTSRGNYGYTF.

V and J are TRBV5-1 and TRBJ2-7; tentative D call: TRBD2 (5 bases). Deletions cut 6 bases from V and 7 bases from J, with 29 bases between. Germline V gene data show CDR1 as SGHRS and CDR2 as YFSETQ. The CDR3 runs to 17 residues. The CDR3 protein is CASTKSGIRFFVGEQYF. DNA for the CDR3: TGCGCCAGCACAAAGTCCGGGATCCGATTTTTCGTGGGGGAGCAGTACTTC.

The V gene is TRBV27, the J gene TRBJ1-1, with 8 nucleotides matching TRBD1. Per germline, CDR1 MNHEY and CDR2 SMNVEV (reference sequence). The CDR3 totals 13 residues. The V and J ends lost 8 bases and 6 bases, in that order; junction bases with no gene match: 8. The CDR3 nucleotides are TGTGCCAGCCATCAGGGGGCGCAGTCTGAAGCTTTCTTT. Residues: CASHQGAQSEAFF.

The V call is TRBV5-6, the J call TRBJ1-2; D is uncertain. CDR1 and CDR2 from the germline V gene are SGHDT and YYEEEE. Trimming removed 0 bases at V and 0 bases at J, with 3 bases between. The CDR3 has 13 residues. The CDR3 loop is CASSLDTNYGYTF. CDR3 nucleotides: TGTGCCAGCAGCTTGGACACTAACTATGGCTACACCTTC.

The chain recombines TRBV7-2 with TRBJ1-2; no definite D call. V was cut by 0 bases and J by 1 base, with 6 bases left in between. The germline V gene has CDR1 SGHTA and CDR2 FQGNSA. This CDR3 has 14 amino acids. The CDR3 sequence: CASSLARSNYGYTF. The DNA for the CDR3 is TGTGCCAGCAGCTTAGCGCGGAGTAACTATGGCTACACCTTC.

The chain couples TRBV9 to TRBJ2-3; TRBD2 matches 11 bases. The CDR3 extends over 17 amino acids. V shed 2 bases and J 4 bases; nucleotides not matched to a gene: 9. Germline-derived CDR1 and CDR2 are SGDLS and YYNGEE. The CDR3 spells CASSVGLAGGAADTQYF. The CDR3 DNA is TGTGCCAGCAGCGTGGGGCTAGCGGGAGGAGCTGCAGATACGCAGTATTTT.

This sequence joins TRBV30 and TRBJ2-5; TRBD1 matches 8 bases. The CDR3 runs 15 residues. The V gene's germline CDR1 is GTSNPN and CDR2 SVGIG (reference sequence). V lost 3 bases to trimming and J lost 5 bases; unmatched junction nucleotides: 11. The CDR3 nucleotides are TGTGCCTGGAGCTCCTACCAGGGGGCGGGGGAGACCCAGTACTTC. It specifies CAWSSYQGAGETQYF.

This sequence joins TRBV4-1 and TRBJ1-4, with D uncertain. The CDR3 spans 12 residues. V was clipped by 4 bases and J by 11 bases, with 11 bases between them. In germline, CDR1 is MGHRA, CDR2 YSYEKL. As DNA, the CDR3 is TGCGCCAGCAGCCTTCAGTCGGGGAAACTGTTTTTT. Its protein is CASSLQSGKLFF.